This T cell receptor (beta chain) was sequenced in a study of T-cell memory formation after mild COVID-19. About the research overall: TCR clusters mostly belonged to single donors.

The J segment lost 5 bases and the V segment lost 2 bases, leaving 3 bases of the junction unmatched. Germline CDR1 MNHEY, CDR2 SMNVEV (reference sequence). This CDR3 has 14 residues. In regard to this clonotype: Its target is not known.

Findings of the study overall: Among contracting clones, CD4+ were mainly CM/EM and CD8+ enriched in EMRA. Certain responding clones were present in pre-infection memory, suggesting participation of cross-reactive memory.

From 5'RACE with constant-segment primers came TCR alpha and TCR beta cDNA libraries that carried sample barcodes and UMIs. TCRdb re-called the 5' RACE reads through MiXCR, storing one row per CDR3 protein. Among around 200,000 distinct CDR3 sequences listed, about 10% were seen once. Sequencing was carried out using PBMCs or a T cell subset sorted from them (not recorded which). The receptor was derived from a man in his late teens or twenties who had mild COVID-19 (a few samples of this study predate the infection). Cell type and time point are not known. V usage is TRBV27 and J usage is TRBJ1-5, with 7 bases matching TRBD1. The CDR3 loop reads CASSLQGVDQPQHF. DNA for the CDR3: TGTGCCAGCAGTTTACAGGGGGTCGATCAGCCCCAGCATTTT.